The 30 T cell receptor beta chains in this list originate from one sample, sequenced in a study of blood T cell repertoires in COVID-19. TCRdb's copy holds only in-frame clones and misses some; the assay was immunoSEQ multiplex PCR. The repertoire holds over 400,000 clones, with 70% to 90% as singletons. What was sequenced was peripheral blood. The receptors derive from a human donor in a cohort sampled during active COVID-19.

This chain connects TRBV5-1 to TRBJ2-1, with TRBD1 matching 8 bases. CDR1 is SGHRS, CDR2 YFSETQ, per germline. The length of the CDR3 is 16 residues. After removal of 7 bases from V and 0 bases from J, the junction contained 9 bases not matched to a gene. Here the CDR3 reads CASGGFTGGSYNEQFF. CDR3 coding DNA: TGCGCCAGCGGGGGTTTCACAGGGGGCTCCTACAATGAGCAGTTCTTC.

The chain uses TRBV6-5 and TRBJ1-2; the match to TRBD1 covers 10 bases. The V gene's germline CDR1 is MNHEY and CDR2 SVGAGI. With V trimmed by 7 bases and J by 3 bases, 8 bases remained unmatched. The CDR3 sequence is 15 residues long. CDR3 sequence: CASTIDRGLYYGYTF. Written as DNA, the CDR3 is TGTGCCAGCACCATTGACAGGGGGCTTTACTATGGCTACACCTTC.

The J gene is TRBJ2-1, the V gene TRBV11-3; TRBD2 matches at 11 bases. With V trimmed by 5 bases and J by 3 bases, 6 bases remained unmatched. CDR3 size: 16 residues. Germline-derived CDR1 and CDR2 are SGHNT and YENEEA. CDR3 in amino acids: CASSTGTSGLYNEQFF. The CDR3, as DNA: TGTGCCAGCAGCACCGGGACTAGCGGCCTCTACAATGAGCAGTTCTTC.

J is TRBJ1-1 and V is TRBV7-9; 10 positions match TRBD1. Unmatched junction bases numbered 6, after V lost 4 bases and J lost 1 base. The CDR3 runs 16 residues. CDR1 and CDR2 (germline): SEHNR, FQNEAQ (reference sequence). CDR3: CASSSGQGVGNTEAFF. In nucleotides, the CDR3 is TGTGCCAGCAGCTCCGGACAGGGGGTGGGGAACACTGAAGCTTTCTTT.

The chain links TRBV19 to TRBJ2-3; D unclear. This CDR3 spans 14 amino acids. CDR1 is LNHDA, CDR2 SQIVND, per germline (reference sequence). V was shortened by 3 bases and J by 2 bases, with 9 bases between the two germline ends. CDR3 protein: CASSMGLLTDTQYF. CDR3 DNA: TGTGCCAGTAGTATGGGCCTACTCACAGATACGCAGTATTTT.

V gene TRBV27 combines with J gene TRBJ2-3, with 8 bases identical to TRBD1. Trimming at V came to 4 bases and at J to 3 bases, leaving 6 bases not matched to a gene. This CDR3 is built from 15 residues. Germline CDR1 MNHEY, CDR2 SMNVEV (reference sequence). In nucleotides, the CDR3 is TGTGCCAGCAGTTCATTGGACAGGGCTACAGATACGCAGTATTTT. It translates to CASSSLDRATDTQYF.

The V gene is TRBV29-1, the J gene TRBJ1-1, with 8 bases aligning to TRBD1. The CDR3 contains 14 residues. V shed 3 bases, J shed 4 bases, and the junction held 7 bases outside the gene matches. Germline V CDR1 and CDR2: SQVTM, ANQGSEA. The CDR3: CSVEATGVATEAFF. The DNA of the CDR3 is TGCAGCGTTGAGGCGACAGGGGTTGCCACTGAAGCTTTCTTT.

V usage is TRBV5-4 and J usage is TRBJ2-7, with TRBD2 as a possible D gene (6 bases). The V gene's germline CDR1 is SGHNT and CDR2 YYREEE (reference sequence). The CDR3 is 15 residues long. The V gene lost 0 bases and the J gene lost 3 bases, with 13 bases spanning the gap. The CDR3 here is CASSLGAGLSYEQYF. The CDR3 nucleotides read TGTGCCAGCAGCTTGGGGGCGGGGCTCAGCTACGAGCAGTACTTC.

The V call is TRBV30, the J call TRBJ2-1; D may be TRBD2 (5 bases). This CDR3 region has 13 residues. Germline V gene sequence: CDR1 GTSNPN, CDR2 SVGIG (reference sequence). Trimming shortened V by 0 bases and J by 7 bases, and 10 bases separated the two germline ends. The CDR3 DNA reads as TGTGCCTGGAGTGTAGTGGGCGGGAATGAGCAGTTCTTC. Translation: CAWSVVGGNEQFF.

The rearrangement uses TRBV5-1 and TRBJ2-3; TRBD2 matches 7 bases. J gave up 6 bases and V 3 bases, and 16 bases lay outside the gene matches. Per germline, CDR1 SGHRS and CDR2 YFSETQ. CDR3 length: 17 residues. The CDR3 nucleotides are TGCGCCAGCAGCTCAAATCCTAGCGGAGGGGAGCGGGATACGCAGTATTTT. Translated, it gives CASSSNPSGGERDTQYF.

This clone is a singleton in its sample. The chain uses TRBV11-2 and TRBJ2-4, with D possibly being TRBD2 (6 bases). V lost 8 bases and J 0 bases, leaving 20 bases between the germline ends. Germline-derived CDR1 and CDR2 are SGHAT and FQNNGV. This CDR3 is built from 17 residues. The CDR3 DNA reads TGTGCCAGCGGTGGGGGGTGGCGATCCTTAGCCAAAAACATTCAGTACTTC. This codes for CASGGGWRSLAKNIQYF.

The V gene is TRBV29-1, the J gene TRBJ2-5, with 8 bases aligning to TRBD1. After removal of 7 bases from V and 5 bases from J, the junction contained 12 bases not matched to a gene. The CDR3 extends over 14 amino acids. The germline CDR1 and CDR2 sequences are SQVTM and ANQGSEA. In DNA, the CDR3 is TGCAGCGCCACTAGGACAGGGAATCAGGAGACCCAGTACTTC. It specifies CSATRTGNQETQYF.

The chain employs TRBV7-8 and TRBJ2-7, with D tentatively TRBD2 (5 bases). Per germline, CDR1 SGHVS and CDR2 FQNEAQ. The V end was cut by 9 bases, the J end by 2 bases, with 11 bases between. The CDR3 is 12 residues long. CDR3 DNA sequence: TGTGCCAGTCAAGCGGTAACCTACGAGCAGTACTTC. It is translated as CASQAVTYEQYF.

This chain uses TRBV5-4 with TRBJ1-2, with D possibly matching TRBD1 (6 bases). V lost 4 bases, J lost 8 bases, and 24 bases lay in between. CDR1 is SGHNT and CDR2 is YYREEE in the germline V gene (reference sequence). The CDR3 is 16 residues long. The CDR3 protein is CASSNKQTGPITGYTF. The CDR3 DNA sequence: TGTGCCAGCAGCAACAAGCAAACAGGGCCTATTACCGGCTACACCTTC.

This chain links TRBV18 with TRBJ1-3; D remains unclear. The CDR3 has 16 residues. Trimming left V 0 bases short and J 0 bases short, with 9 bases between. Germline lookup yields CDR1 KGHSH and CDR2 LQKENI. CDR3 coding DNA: TGTGCCAGCTCACCACCAGGAGGGATCTCTGGAAACACCATATATTTT. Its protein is CASSPPGGISGNTIYF.

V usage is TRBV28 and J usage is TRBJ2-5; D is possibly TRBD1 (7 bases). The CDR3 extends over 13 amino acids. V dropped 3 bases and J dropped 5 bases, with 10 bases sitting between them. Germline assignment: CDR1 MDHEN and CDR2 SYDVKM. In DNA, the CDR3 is TGTGCCAGCAGTTTGACAGGGAGGGAGACCCAGTACTTC. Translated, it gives CASSLTGRETQYF.

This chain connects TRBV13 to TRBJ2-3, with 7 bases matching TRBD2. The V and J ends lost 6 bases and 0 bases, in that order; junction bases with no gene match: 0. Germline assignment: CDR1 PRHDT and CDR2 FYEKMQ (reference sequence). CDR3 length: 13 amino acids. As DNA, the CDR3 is TGTGCCAGCAGGGGGGGGAGCACAGATACGCAGTATTTT. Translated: CASRGGSTDTQYF.

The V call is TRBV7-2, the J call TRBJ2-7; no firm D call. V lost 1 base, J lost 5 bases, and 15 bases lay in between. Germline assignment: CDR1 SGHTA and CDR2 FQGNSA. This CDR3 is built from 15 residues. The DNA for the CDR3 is TGTGCCAGCAGCTTAGTTAAAAACAGACCAAACGAGCAGTACTTC. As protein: CASSLVKNRPNEQYF.

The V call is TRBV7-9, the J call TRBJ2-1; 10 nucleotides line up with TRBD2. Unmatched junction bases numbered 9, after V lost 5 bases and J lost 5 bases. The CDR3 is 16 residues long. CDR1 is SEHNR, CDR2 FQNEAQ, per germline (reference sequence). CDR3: CASSVPTGTSDNEQFF. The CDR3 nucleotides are TGTGCCAGCAGCGTTCCAACCGGGACTAGCGACAATGAGCAGTTCTTC.

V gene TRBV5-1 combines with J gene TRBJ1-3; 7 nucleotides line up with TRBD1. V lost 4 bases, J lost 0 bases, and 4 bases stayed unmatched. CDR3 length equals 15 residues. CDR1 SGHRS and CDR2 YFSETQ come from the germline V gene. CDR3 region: CASSIGTDSGNTIYF. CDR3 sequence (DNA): TGCGCCAGCAGCATAGGGACAGACTCTGGAAACACCATATATTTT.

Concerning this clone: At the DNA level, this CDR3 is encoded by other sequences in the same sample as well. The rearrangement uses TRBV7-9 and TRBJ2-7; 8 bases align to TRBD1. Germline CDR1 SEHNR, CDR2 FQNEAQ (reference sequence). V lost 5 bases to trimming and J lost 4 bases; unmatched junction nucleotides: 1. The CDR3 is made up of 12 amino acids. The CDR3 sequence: CASSRTGYEQYF. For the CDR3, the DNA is TGTGCCAGCAGCCGGACAGGGTACGAGCAGTACTTC.

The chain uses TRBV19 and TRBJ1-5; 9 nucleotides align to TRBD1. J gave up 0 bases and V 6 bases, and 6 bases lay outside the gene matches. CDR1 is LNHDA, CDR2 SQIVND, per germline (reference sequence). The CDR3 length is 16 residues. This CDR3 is CASSRTGDYSNQPQHF. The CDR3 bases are TGTGCCAGTAGCCGGACAGGGGATTATAGCAATCAGCCCCAGCATTTT.

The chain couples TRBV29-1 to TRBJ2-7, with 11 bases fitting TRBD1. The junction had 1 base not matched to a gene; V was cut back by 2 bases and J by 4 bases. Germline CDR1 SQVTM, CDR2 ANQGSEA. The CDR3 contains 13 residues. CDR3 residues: CSVERDRGYEQYF. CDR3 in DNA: TGCAGCGTTGAACGGGACAGGGGGTACGAGCAGTACTTC.

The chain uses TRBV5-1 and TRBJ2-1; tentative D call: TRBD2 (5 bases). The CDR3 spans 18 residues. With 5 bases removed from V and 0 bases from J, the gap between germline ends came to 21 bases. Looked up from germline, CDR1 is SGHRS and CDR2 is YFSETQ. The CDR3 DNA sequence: TGCGCCAGCAGACCACCCCGGATCAGCGGATCCTCCTACAATGAGCAGTTCTTC. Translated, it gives CASRPPRISGSSYNEQFF.

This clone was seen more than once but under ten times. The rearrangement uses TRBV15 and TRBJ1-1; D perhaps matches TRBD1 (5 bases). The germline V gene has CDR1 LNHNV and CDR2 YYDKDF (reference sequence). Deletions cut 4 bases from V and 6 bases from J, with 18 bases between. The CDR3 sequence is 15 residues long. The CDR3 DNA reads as TGTGCCACCAGCACGTTTCTTCAGGGAGGCGCTGAAGCTTTCTTT. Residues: CATSTFLQGGAEAFF.

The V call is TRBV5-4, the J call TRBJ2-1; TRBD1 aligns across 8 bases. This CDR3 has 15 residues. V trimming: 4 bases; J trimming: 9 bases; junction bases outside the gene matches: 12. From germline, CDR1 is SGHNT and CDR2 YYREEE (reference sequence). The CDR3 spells CASSPTGTGEGEQFF. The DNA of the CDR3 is TGTGCCAGCAGCCCCACCGGGACAGGAGAGGGTGAGCAGTTCTTC.

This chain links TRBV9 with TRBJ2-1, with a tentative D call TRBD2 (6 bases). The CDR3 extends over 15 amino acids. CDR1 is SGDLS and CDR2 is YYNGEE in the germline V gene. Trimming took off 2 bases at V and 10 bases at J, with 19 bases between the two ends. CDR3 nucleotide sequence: TGTGCCAGCAGCGTCATATCCGGGACTGTCACCGAGCAGTTCTTC. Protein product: CASSVISGTVTEQFF.

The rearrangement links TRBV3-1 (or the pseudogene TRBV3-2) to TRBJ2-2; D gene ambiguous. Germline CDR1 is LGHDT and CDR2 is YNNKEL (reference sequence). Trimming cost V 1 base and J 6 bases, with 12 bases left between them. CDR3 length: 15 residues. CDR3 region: CASSQGLAAAGELFF. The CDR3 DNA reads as TGTGCCAGCAGCCAAGGTTTAGCTGCGGCCGGGGAGCTGTTTTTT.

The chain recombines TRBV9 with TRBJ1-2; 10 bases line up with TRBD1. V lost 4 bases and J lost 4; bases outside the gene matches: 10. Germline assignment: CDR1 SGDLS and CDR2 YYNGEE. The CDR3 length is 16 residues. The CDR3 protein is CASSPQRDRGIYGYTF. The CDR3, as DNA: TGTGCCAGCAGCCCACAACGGGACAGGGGTATCTATGGCTACACCTTC.

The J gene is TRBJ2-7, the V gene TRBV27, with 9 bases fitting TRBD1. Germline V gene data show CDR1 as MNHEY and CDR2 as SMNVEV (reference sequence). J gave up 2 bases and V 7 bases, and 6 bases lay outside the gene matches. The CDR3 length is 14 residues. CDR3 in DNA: TGTGCCAGCAAATGGACAGGGGATACCTACGAGCAGTACTTC. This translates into CASKWTGDTYEQYF.